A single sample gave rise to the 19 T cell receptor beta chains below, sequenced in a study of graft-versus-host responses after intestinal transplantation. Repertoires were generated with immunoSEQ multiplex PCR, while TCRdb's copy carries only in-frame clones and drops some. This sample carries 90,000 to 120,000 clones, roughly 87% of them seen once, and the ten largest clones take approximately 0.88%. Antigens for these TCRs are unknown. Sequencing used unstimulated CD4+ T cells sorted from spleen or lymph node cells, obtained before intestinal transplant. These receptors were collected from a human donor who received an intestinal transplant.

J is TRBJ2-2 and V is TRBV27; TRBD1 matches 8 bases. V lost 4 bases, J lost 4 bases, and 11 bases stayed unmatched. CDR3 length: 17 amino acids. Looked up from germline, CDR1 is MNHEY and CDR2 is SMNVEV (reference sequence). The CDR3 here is CASSWGAGGASTGELFF. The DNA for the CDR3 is TGTGCCAGCAGTTGGGGGGCAGGGGGCGCGAGCACCGGGGAGCTGTTTTTT.

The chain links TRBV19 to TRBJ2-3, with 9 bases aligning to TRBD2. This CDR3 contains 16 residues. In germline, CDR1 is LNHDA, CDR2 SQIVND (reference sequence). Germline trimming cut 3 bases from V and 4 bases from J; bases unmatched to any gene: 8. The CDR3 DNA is TGTGCCAGTAGTATCCGGGCGGGGGGGTACCCAGATACGCAGTATTTT. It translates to CASSIRAGGYPDTQYF. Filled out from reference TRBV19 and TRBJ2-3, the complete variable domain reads DGGITQSPKYLFRKEGQNVTLSCEQNLNHDAMYWYRQDPGQGLRLIYYSQIVNDFQKGDIAEGYSVSREKKESFPLTVTSAQKNPTAFYLCASSIRAGGYPDTQYFGPGTRLTVL.

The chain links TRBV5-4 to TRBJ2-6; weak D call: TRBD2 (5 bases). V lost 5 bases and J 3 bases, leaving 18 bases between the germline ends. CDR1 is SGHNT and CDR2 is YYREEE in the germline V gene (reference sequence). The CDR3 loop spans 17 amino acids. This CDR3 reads CASSPGGGAGGANVLTF. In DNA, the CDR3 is TGTGCCAGCAGTCCGGGCGGCGGCGCGGGTGGGGCCAACGTCCTGACTTTC. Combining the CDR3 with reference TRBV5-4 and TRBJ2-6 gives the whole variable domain ETGVTQSPTHLIKTRGQQVTLRCSSQSGHNTVSWYQQALGQGPQFIFQYYREEENGRGNFPPRFSGLQFPNYSSELNVNALELDDSALYLCASSPGGGAGGANVLTFGAGSRLTVL.

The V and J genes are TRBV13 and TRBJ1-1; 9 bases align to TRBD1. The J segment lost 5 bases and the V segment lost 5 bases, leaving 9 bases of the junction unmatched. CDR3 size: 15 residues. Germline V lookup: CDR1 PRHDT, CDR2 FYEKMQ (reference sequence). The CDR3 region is CASSLRGQGSTEAFF. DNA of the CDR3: TGTGCCAGCAGCCTAAGAGGACAGGGGAGTACTGAAGCTTTCTTT.

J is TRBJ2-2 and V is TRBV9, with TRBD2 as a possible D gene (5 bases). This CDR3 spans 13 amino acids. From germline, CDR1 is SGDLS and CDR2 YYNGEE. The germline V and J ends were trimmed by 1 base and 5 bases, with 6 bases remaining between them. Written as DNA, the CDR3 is TGTGCCAGCAGCGTATGGGAGACCGGGGAGCTGTTTTTT. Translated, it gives CASSVWETGELFF.

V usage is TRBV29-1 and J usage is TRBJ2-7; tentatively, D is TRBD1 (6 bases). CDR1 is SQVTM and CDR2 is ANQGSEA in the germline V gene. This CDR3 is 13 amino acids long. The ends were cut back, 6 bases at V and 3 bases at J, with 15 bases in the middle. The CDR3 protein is CSVKQGVDYEQYF. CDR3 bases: TGCAGCGTCAAACAGGGTGTCGACTACGAGCAGTACTTC.

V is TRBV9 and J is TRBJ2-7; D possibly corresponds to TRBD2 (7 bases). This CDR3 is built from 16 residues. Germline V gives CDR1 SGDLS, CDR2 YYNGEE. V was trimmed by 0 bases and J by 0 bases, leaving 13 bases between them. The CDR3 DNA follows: TGTGCCAGCAGCGTAGGGGGCGGGGGCCCCTCCTACGAGCAGTACTTC. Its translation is CASSVGGGGPSYEQYF.

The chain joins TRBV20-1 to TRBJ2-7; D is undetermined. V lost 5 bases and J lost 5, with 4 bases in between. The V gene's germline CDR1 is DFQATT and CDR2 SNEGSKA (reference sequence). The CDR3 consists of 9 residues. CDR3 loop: CSAGNEQYF. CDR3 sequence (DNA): TGCAGTGCTGGGAACGAGCAGTACTTC.

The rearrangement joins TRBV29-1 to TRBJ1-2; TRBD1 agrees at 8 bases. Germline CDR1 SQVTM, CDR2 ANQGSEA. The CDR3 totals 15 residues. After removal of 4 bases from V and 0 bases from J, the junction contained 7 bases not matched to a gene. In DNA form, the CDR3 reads TGCAGCGTTGCCCAGGGGGCAATAGCTAACTATGGCTACACCTTC. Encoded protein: CSVAQGAIANYGYTF.

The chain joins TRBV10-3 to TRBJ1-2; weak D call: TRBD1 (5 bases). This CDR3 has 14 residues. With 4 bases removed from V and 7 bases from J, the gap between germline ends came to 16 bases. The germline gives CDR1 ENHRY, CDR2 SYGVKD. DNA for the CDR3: TGTGCCATCAGTGTCCCGGGACTTGCACGTGGCTACACCTTC. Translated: CAISVPGLARGYTF.

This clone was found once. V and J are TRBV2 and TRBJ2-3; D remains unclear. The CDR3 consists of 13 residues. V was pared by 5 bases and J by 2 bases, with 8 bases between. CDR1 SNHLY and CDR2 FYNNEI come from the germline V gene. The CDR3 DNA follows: TGTGCCAGCAGTATTGGAAACACAGATACGCAGTATTTT. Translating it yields CASSIGNTDTQYF.

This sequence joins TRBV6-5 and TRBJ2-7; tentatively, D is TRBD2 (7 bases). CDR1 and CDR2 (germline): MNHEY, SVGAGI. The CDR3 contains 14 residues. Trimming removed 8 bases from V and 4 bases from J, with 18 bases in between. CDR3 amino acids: CASGLGGRPYEQYF. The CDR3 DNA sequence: TGTGCCAGCGGTCTCGGGGGGCGACCATACGAGCAGTACTTC.

The CDR3 region has the DNA TGTGCCAGTAGTATCCAAGCGGGAGGGCCCGTCTATGAGCAGTTCTTC. Translation: CASSIQAGGPVYEQFF. The V call is TRBV19, the J call TRBJ2-1, with 10 bases that match TRBD2. The ends lost 3 bases at V and 8 bases at J; junction bases unmatched: 10. The CDR3 runs 16 residues. Germline V gives CDR1 LNHDA, CDR2 SQIVND (reference sequence).

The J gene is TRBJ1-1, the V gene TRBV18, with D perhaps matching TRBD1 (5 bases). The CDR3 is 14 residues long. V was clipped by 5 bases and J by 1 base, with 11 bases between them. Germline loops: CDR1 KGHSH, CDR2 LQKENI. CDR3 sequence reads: CASSTDGGNTEAFF. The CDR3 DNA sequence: TGTGCCAGCTCAACGGACGGGGGGAACACTGAAGCTTTCTTT. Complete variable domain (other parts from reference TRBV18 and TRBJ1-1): NAGVMQNPRHLVRRRGQEARLRCSPMKGHSHVYWYRQLPEEGLKFMVYLQKENIIDESGMPKERFSAEFPKEGPSILRIQQVVRGDSAAYFCASSTDGGNTEAFFGQGTRLTVV.

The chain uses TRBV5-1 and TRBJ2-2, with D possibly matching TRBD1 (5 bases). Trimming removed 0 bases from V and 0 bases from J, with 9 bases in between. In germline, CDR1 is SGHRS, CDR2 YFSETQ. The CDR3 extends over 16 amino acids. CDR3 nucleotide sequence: TGCGCCAGCAGCTTGGGACAGCATTCGAACACCGGGGAGCTGTTTTTT. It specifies CASSLGQHSNTGELFF.

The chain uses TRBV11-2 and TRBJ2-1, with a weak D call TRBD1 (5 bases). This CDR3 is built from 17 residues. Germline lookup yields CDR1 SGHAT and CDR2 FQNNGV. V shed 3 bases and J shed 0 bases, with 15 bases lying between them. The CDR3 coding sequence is TGTGCCAGCAGCTTCCTCCCACAGGCGAGCTCCTACAATGAGCAGTTCTTC. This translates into CASSFLPQASSYNEQFF.

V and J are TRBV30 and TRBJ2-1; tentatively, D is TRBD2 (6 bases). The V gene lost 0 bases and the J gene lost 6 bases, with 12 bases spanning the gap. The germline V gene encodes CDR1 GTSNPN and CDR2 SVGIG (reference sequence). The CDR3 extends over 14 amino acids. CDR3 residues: CAWSVSPSVNEQFF. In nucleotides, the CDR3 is TGTGCCTGGAGTGTATCGCCTAGCGTCAATGAGCAGTTCTTC.

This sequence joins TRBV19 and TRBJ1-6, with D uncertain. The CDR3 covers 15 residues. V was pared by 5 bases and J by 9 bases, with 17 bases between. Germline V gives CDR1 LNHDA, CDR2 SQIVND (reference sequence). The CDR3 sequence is CASSAPGSPLSPLHF. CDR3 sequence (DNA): TGTGCCAGTAGTGCCCCGGGTTCCCCCCTTTCACCCCTCCACTTT.

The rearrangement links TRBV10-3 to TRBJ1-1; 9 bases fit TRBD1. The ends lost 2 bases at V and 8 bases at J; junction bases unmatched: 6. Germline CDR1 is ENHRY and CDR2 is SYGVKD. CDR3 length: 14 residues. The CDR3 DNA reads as TGTGCCATCAGTGAGACCGGGACAGGGAGAGAAGCTTTCTTT. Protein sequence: CAISETGTGREAFF.